Reported below is one TCR beta chain. This clonotype was picked up a small number of times. Its antigen is unknown. The input lacks base qualities; no much larger clone sits a single base away. The library was obtained by 5' RACE. The instrument given in TCRdb is NextSeq 500. To correct for sequencing error and PCR bias, the TCR library protocol tagged individual cDNA molecules with unique molecular identifiers. TCR alpha and beta chains were both sequenced, and the abundances of alpha and beta sequences in each sample were closely correlated with each other. Processing in the source paper ran as follows. V gene, J gene and CDR3 annotation of TCR sequences was performed with Decombinator V4. Expanded TCRs were defined as changing significantly between any two time points under a Poisson model with p below 0.0001. TCR abundances were normalised to the total number of TCRs sequenced per sample and were expressed as counts per million. MAIT TCRs were defined by TRAV1-2 paired with TRAJ12, TRAJ20 or TRAJ33, and iNKT TCRs by TRAV10 paired with TRAJ18. A search of VDJdb, accessed on 1 November 2021, was run for TCRs annotated to CMV, EBV and SARS-CoV-2, with TCRs annotated for multiple antigens excluded. TCRdb redid the processing of the public reads, applying fastp at Q25 and MiXCR, and retained in-frame beta chains. A single entry per CDR3 protein holds the most common genes and DNA from its merged rows. The V and J calls and clone size come from TCRdb's table, not from the authors' own analysis. Across this sample there are 45,000 to 55,000 distinct CDR3 sequences, with about 9.8% seen only once. Jointly, the top ten make up roughly 8.3% of the sample.

A case-control design nested within a healthcare worker cohort in London, UK, was used, with weekly nasopharyngeal swab PCR tests and blood sampling performed. Between 23 and 31 March 2020, the week of the UK lockdown, healthcare workers were enrolled and then followed up weekly for as long as 16 weeks. The sample belongs to a study of early T cells in non-severe SARS-CoV-2 infection (dated by TCRdb to about 2021). Broadly, across the study: TCR sequencing used bulk RNA from unsorted whole blood, so alpha and beta chains could not be paired.

The CDR3 measures 14 amino acids from cysteine to phenylalanine. CDR3 DNA is the only sequence kept; it has 42 bases, read in frame from the first base. The junction carries 6 bases between V and J, which are trimmed by 0 bases and 0 bases respectively. The germline V gene provides CDR1 SGHDT and CDR2 YYEEEE. Here is what the overall study found, with its caveats: Matching against VDJdb was skewed toward anti-spike CD8 responses, likely underestimated virus-specific expansions, and missed private and CD4 specificities.

The source is an adult who was a healthcare worker with PCR-confirmed SARS-CoV-2 infection or an uninfected control (not recorded which). The chain uses TRBV5-6 and TRBJ1-1; no D gene call is confident. Sequencing was done on a sample of whole blood. The DNA is TGTGCCAGCAGCTTGGGGGTTCTGAACACTGAAGCTTTCTTT. This encodes CASSLGVLNTEAFF.